This entry lists 25 T cell receptor beta chains sequenced from one sample in a study of control samples from healthy donors and cancer patients. The assay was immunoSEQ multiplex PCR, and TCRdb's table has in-frame clones only and misses some. Here the sample spans tens of thousands of clones, around 87% being singletons. The source material was PBMCs. These receptor sequences come from a woman aged 45-65 years with head and neck cancer.

The chain has TRBV19 and TRBJ1-3; 9 bases line up with TRBD1. The V segment lost 3 bases and the J segment 0 bases; nucleotides outside the gene matches: 6. CDR3 length: 17 residues. CDR1 LNHDA and CDR2 SQIVND come from the germline V gene (reference sequence). CDR3 bases: TGTGCCAGTAGTATCGGGGACAGGGCTGTCTCTGGAAACACCATATATTTT. This sequence encodes CASSIGDRAVSGNTIYF.

The rearrangement uses TRBV2 and TRBJ2-7; D gene ambiguous. V lost 3 bases, J lost 0 bases, and 9 bases lay in between. CDR1 SNHLY and CDR2 FYNNEI come from the germline V gene. The CDR3 contains 14 residues. CDR3 coding DNA: TGTGCCAGCAGTGACGCGGCCAGCTCCTACGAGCAGTACTTC. This translates into CASSDAASSYEQYF. Combining the CDR3 with reference TRBV2 and TRBJ2-7 gives the whole variable domain EPEVTQTPSHQVTQMGQEVILRCVPISNHLYFYWYRQILGQKVEFLVSFYNNEISEKSEIFDDQFSVERPDGSNFTLKIRSTKLEDSAMYFCASSDAASSYEQYFGPGTRLTVT.

This clone was seen just once. The chain combines TRBV27 with TRBJ2-1; TRBD2 matches 11 bases. CDR3 length: 16 residues. Germline V gene sequence: CDR1 MNHEY, CDR2 SMNVEV (reference sequence). Trimming removed 3 bases from V and 8 bases from J; junction bases left unmatched: 9. CDR3 region: CASSLANSGGAYEQFF. CDR3 nucleotides: TGTGCCAGCAGTTTGGCGAATAGCGGGGGGGCATATGAGCAGTTCTTC.

The count of this clone is one. The chain joins TRBV19 to TRBJ2-2; 7 bases fit TRBD1. Germline V lookup: CDR1 LNHDA, CDR2 SQIVND (reference sequence). This CDR3 contains 16 residues. V dropped 5 bases and J dropped 5; count of bases not matched to a gene: 11. The CDR3: CASSSLDRKETGELFF. CDR3 in DNA: TGTGCCAGTAGTTCCCTGGACAGGAAGGAGACCGGGGAGCTGTTTTTT.

The chain has TRBV28 and TRBJ1-1; no firm D call. The CDR3 contains 17 residues. Trimming stripped 1 base from V and 4 bases from J, with 19 bases between. CDR1 is MDHEN and CDR2 is SYDVKM in the germline V gene. The CDR3 region is CASSLFYGVTSGTEAFF. The CDR3 DNA sequence: TGTGCCAGCAGTTTATTTTATGGAGTCACCTCCGGCACTGAAGCTTTCTTT.

With regard to this clone: At one boundary the junction diverges from the germline segment, which might be a read error. This chain links TRBV5-5 with TRBJ1-1; the D is unclear. CDR1 and CDR2 from the germline V gene are SGHKS and YYEKEE (reference sequence). There are 11 residues in the CDR3. CDR3 region: CASSLKTEAFF. DNA for the CDR3: TGTGCCAGCAGCTTGAAGACTGAAGCTTTCTTT.

This sequence joins TRBV7-8 and TRBJ1-5; the match to TRBD1 covers 7 bases. V lost 1 base and J lost 7; bases outside the gene matches: 4. Looked up from germline, CDR1 is SGHVS and CDR2 is FQNEAQ. CDR3 length: 14 amino acids. The CDR3 DNA sequence: TGTGCCAGCAGCTTAGACAGGGGTAGCCAGCCCCAGCATTTT. Amino acids: CASSLDRGSQPQHF. Full variable domain (rest looked up from reference TRBV7-8 and TRBJ1-5): GAGVSQSPRYKVAKRGQDVALRCDPISGHVSLFWYQQALGQGPEFLTYFQNEAQLDKSGLPSDRFFAERPEGSVSTLKIQRTQQEDSAVYLCASSLDRGSQPQHFGDGTRLSIL.

The chain links TRBV5-5 to TRBJ2-7; TRBD1 matches 10 bases. This CDR3 is 15 amino acids long. Germline CDR1 is SGHKS and CDR2 is YYEKEE (reference sequence). V lost 0 bases, J lost 7 bases, and 7 bases stayed unmatched. The chain's CDR3 is CASSLAGTGAAEQYF. The CDR3 DNA reads as TGTGCCAGCAGCTTGGCGGGGACAGGGGCGGCGGAGCAGTACTTC.

The CDR3 here is CASSYNPRGEQYF. The DNA of the CDR3 is TGTGCCAGCAGTTACAACCCACGGGGGGAGCAGTACTTC. The chain links TRBV6-2 or TRBV6-3 to TRBJ2-7, with D possibly matching TRBD2 (6 bases). CDR1 and CDR2 (germline): MNHEY, SVGEGT. CDR3 length: 13 residues. The ends were cut back, 2 bases at V and 7 bases at J, with 12 bases in the middle.

The V call is TRBV5-1, the J call TRBJ1-3; D gene unclear. The V and J ends lost 0 bases and 0 bases respectively, with 10 bases between them. Germline CDR1 SGHRS, CDR2 YFSETQ. The CDR3 length is 16 residues. CDR3 region: CASSLEVRSSGNTIYF. In DNA form, the CDR3 reads TGCGCCAGCAGCTTGGAGGTCAGGAGCTCTGGAAACACCATATATTTT.

This clone showed up just once. This chain connects TRBV11-2 to TRBJ2-7, with a weak D call TRBD1 (6 bases). There are 14 residues in the CDR3. The germline CDR1 and CDR2 sequences are SGHAT and FQNNGV. Trimming took 1 base from V and 2 from J, leaving 9 bases between them. CDR3 sequence (DNA): TGTGCCAGCAGCTTAGGGGGGCAGGCCTACGAGCAGTACTTC. Translating it yields CASSLGGQAYEQYF.

This sequence joins TRBV7-2 and TRBJ2-4; possible D gene TRBD1, 6 bases. This CDR3 comprises 18 residues. Between the trimmed V and J ends, which lost 1 base and 0 bases, there was a span of 16 bases. Germline V lookup: CDR1 SGHTA, CDR2 FQGNSA. The CDR3 region is CASSLGAGANIAKNIQYF. The CDR3 region has the DNA TGTGCCAGCAGCTTAGGGGCAGGGGCTAACATAGCCAAAAACATTCAGTACTTC. Based on the CDR3 plus reference TRBV7-2 and TRBJ2-4, the full variable domain is GAGVSQSPSNKVTEKGKDVELRCDPISGHTALYWYRQSLGQGLEFLIYFQGNSAPDKSGLPSDRFSAERTGGSVSTLTIQRTQQEDSAVYLCASSLGAGANIAKNIQYFGAGTRLSVL.

This sequence joins TRBV7-8 and TRBJ2-1, with 14 bases aligning to TRBD2. With V trimmed by 4 bases and J by 8 bases, 4 bases remained unmatched. The CDR3 is 15 amino acids. Germline CDR1 reads SGHVS; CDR2 reads FQNEAQ. In nucleotides, the CDR3 is TGTGCCAGCAGCTCGACTAGCGGGGGGGCGGATGAGCAGTTCTTC. Its protein product is CASSSTSGGADEQFF.

The chain combines TRBV7-6 with TRBJ1-5; D is undetermined. CDR1 is SGHVS, CDR2 FNYEAQ, per germline. The CDR3 consists of 14 residues. Trimming pared 3 bases from V and 4 bases from J, leaving 10 bases between. The DNA for the CDR3 is TGTGCCAGCAGCTTGCTGCAAGGGAATCAGCCCCAGCATTTT. It is translated as CASSLLQGNQPQHF.

This chain's CDR3 is CASSPSGQSRTDTQYF. In DNA, the CDR3 is TGTGCCAGCAGTCCCTCGGGACAGAGCCGCACAGATACGCAGTATTTT. V and J are TRBV27 and TRBJ2-3; 7 bases align to TRBD1. CDR1 MNHEY and CDR2 SMNVEV come from the germline V gene (reference sequence). Trimming removed 5 bases from V and 1 base from J; junction bases left unmatched: 9. The CDR3 contains 16 residues.

This chain connects TRBV3-1 (or the pseudogene TRBV3-2) to TRBJ1-2; D call uncertain. This CDR3 is built from 16 residues. CDR1 is LGHDT, CDR2 YNNKEL, per germline (reference sequence). The V end lost 5 bases, the J end lost 0 bases, and 16 bases lay between the germline ends. The DNA for the CDR3 is TGTGCCAGCAGCTCCATGTGGCAAACAGCTAACTATGGCTACACCTTC. Protein: CASSSMWQTANYGYTF.

The genes are TRBV25-1 and TRBJ1-2; no clear D. From germline, CDR1 is MGHDK and CDR2 SYGVNS. Trimming left V 5 bases short and J 1 base short, with 17 bases between. The CDR3 spans 16 residues. The CDR3 DNA reads TGTGCCAGCAGTTCCCGGCGGCGCTCAAATAACTATGGCTACACCTTC. Translation gives CASSSRRRSNNYGYTF.

This sequence joins TRBV7-8 and TRBJ2-3; D gene uncertain. Looked up from germline, CDR1 is SGHVS and CDR2 is FQNEAQ. CDR3 size: 15 residues. V was clipped by 4 bases and J by 1 base, with 12 bases between them. CDR3 in amino acids: CASSSQAAGTDTQYF. The CDR3 DNA sequence: TGTGCCAGCAGCTCCCAGGCGGCAGGCACAGATACGCAGTATTTT.

The genes are TRBV6-2 or TRBV6-3 and TRBJ1-1; no firm D call. The CDR3 is 14 amino acids. Germline lookup yields CDR1 MNHEY and CDR2 SVGEGT. Trimming removed 2 bases at V and 3 bases at J, with 10 bases between. The CDR3 loop is CASSYGVEDTEAFF. The CDR3 DNA is TGTGCCAGCAGTTACGGCGTTGAAGACACTGAAGCTTTCTTT.

Points on this clone: Other DNA sequences in the sample encode the same CDR3. The DNA of the CDR3 is TGTGCTAGTGGTTCCCCCGCTGGGGGGGGAAGGGCCGGGGAGCTGTTTTTT. Translating gives CASGSPAGGGRAGELFF. The chain carries TRBV12-5 and TRBJ2-2, with 7 bases aligning to TRBD2. The germline V gene encodes CDR1 LGHNT and CDR2 FRNRAP. CDR3 size: 17 residues. The junction had 14 bases not matched to a gene; V was cut back by 4 bases and J by 6 bases.

The chain employs TRBV28 and TRBJ2-1; D is ambiguous. Germline assignment: CDR1 MDHEN and CDR2 SYDVKM. With 1 base removed from V and 7 bases from J, the gap between germline ends came to 2 bases. This CDR3 region has 11 residues. The CDR3 DNA follows: TGTGCCAGCAGTTTATATAATGAGCAGTTCTTC. This encodes CASSLYNEQFF.

CDR3 bases: TGCGCCAGCAGCCAAGATGGGGGACAGTCTCAAGAGACCCAGTACTTC. Protein sequence: CASSQDGGQSQETQYF. This chain links TRBV4-3 with TRBJ2-5; 7 bases fit TRBD1. From germline, CDR1 is LGHNA and CDR2 YSLEER. The trim removed 0 bases at V and 2 bases at J, leaving 6 bases unmatched. The length of the CDR3 is 16 residues.

This chain uses TRBV7-6 with TRBJ2-1; 11 bases agree with TRBD2. The CDR3 has 16 amino acids. CDR1 is SGHVS and CDR2 is FNYEAQ in the germline V gene. J gave up 6 bases and V 5 bases, and 9 bases lay outside the gene matches. The CDR3 reads CASSRFSGGAVNEQFF. The DNA for the CDR3 is TGTGCCAGCAGCCGCTTTAGCGGGGGGGCAGTCAATGAGCAGTTCTTC.

The gene calls are TRBV6-5 and TRBJ1-1; a weak D match, TRBD1 (6 bases). The V gene's germline CDR1 is MNHEY and CDR2 SVGAGI. Trimming took off 10 bases at V and 4 bases at J, with 13 bases between the two ends. CDR3 length equals 12 residues. CDR3: CATSQGTTEAFF. CDR3 nucleotides: TGTGCCACCTCTCAGGGGACCACTGAAGCTTTCTTT.

This rearrangement joins TRBV5-1 to TRBJ2-1; 11 nucleotides line up with TRBD2. V lost 3 bases and J lost 4; bases outside the gene matches: 15. Germline CDR1 SGHRS, CDR2 YFSETQ. The CDR3 length is 19 residues. The CDR3 sequence: CASSSPPGTSGRDYNEQFF. CDR3 DNA: TGCGCCAGCAGCTCCCCTCCCGGGACTAGCGGTAGAGATTACAATGAGCAGTTCTTC. The full variable domain, with the rest looked up from reference TRBV5-1 and TRBJ2-1, is KAGVTQTPRYLIKTRGQQVTLSCSPISGHRSVSWYQQTPGQGLQFLFEYFSETQRNKGNFPGRFSGRQFSNSRSEMNVSTLELGDSALYLCASSSPPGTSGRDYNEQFFGPGTRLTVL.